This TCR beta chain originates from a study of Graves' ophthalmopathy and Graves' hyperthyroidism. Turning to the study itself: Untreated patients at initial diagnosis provided peripheral blood.

General study points: A 13-signature model separated ophthalmopathy from stable hyperthyroidism, reaching around 88% sensitivity and roughly 84% specificity cross-validated. Also, most clonotypes expanded in the thyroid above 0.001 frequency appeared in blood.

In this sample, this clonotype turned up many times. Its antigen is not known. The study amplified TCR beta CDR3 regions using RNA transcripts. The first round was an RT-PCR with HTBI primers, and the second round was a multiplex PCR. TCRdb passed the multiplex PCR reads through MiXCR, listing each CDR3 protein once. Here the sample spans some 200,000 distinct CDR3 sequences, around 28% being singletons. PBMCs were isolated from a 10 ml sample of fresh peripheral blood. The V segment lost 1 base and the J segment 7 bases; nucleotides outside the gene matches: 5. In germline, CDR1 is LNHDA, CDR2 SQIVND (reference sequence). There are 16 residues in the CDR3.

The clonotype comes from a man aged 50-60 years with Graves' ophthalmopathy. Material: peripheral blood. The chain links TRBV19 to TRBJ2-2; TRBD1 matches 11 bases. CDR3 sequence (DNA): TGTGCCAGTAGTATAGGTCCGGGACAGGGGGGCGGGGAGCTGTTTTTT. Protein: CASSIGPGQGGGELFF.